The clone carrying this T cell receptor beta chain came up many times. The antigen remains unidentified. V was shortened by 1 base and J by 8 bases, with 9 bases between the two germline ends. This CDR3 has 13 amino acids. Germline V gene sequence: CDR1 LNHDA, CDR2 SQIVND (reference sequence). Unique molecular identifiers were used in preparing the TCRbeta library. Via MiXCR, TCRdb re-called the PCR reads, giving one row per CDR3 protein. The sample records around 440,000 distinct CDR3 sequences, about 10% being singletons. This sample is drawn from a study of T-cell reconstitution after alpha-beta-depleted transplantation in children. Study results and caveats: Reported findings indicate that, about two months after transplant, alpha-beta T cells came from several hundred expanded clones, which were derived from non-depleted graft cells. Counts and diversity of T cells one year after transplant came mostly from newly produced T cells.

The rearrangement joins TRBV19 to TRBJ2-1, with D perhaps matching TRBD2 (6 bases). The TCR originated in a child under 10 years old with inherited bone marrow failure, due to receive a stem cell transplant. The sequences come from PBMCs, collected before TCRalphabeta/CD19-depleted stem cell transplant. The CDR3 region is CASSIVWGDEQFF. DNA for the CDR3: TGTGCCAGTAGTATAGTATGGGGGGATGAGCAGTTCTTC.